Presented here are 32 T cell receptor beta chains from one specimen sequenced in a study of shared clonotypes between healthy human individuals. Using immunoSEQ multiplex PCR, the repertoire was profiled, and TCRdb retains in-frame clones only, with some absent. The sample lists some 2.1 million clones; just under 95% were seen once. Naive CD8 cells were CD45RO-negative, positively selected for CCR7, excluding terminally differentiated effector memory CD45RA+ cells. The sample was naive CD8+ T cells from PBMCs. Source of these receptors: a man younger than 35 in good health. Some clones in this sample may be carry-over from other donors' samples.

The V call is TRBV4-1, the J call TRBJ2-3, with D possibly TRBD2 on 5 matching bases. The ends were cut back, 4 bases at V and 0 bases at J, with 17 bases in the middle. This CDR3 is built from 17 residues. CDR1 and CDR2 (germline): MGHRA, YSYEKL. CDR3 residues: CASSPSTLAPSTDTQYF. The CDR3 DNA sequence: TGCGCCAGCAGCCCCTCAACTCTAGCCCCTAGCACAGATACGCAGTATTTT.

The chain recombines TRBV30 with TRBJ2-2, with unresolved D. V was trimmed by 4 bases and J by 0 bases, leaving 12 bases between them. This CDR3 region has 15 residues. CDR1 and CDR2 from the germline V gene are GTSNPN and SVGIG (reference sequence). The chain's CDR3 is CAWNERNANTGELFF. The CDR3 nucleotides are TGTGCCTGGAATGAACGGAATGCGAACACCGGGGAGCTGTTTTTT. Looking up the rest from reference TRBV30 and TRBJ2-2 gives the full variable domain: SQTIHQWPATLVQPVGSPLSLECTVEGTSNPNLYWYRQAAGRGLQLLFYSVGIGQISSEVPQNLSASRPQDRQFILSSKKLLLSDSGFYLCAWNERNANTGELFFGEGSRLTVL.

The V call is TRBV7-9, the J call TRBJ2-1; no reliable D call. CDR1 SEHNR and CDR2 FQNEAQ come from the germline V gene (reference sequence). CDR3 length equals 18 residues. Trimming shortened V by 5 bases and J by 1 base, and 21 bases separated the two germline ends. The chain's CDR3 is CASSPRVGPPGSYNEQFF. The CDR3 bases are TGTGCCAGCAGCCCTCGGGTGGGTCCACCCGGGTCCTACAATGAGCAGTTCTTC.

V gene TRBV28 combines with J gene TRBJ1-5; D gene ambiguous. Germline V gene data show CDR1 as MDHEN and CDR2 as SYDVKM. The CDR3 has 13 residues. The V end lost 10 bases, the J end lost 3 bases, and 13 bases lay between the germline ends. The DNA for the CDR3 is TGTGCCAACGGAAGGACCGCCAATCAGCCCCAGCATTTT. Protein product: CANGRTANQPQHF.

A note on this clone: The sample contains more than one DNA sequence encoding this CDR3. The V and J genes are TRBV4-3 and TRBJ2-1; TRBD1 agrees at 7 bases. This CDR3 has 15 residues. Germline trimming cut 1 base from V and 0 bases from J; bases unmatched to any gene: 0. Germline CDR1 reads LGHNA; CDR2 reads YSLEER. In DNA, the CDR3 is TGCGCCAGCAGCCAAGGGACAGGCTCCTACAATGAGCAGTTCTTC. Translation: CASSQGTGSYNEQFF.

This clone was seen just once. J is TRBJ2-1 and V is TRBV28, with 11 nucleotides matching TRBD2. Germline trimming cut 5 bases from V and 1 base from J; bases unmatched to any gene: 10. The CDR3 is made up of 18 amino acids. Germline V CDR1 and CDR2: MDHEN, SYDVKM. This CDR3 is CASSLYDGTSGSYNEQFF. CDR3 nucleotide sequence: TGTGCCAGCAGTCTCTACGACGGGACTAGCGGATCCTACAATGAGCAGTTCTTC.

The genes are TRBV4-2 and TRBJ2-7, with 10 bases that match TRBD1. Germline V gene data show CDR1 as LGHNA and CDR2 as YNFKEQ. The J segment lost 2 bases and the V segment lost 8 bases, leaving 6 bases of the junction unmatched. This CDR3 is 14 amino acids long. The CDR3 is CASGGGTGAYEQYF. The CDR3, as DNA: TGTGCCAGCGGTGGGGGGACAGGGGCCTACGAGCAGTACTTC.

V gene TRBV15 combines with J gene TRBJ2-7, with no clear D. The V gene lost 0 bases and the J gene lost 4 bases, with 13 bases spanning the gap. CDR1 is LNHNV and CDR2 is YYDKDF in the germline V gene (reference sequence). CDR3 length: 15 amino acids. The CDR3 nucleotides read TGTGCCACCAGCAGAGATGGGTTTGGTCAGTACGAGCAGTACTTC. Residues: CATSRDGFGQYEQYF.

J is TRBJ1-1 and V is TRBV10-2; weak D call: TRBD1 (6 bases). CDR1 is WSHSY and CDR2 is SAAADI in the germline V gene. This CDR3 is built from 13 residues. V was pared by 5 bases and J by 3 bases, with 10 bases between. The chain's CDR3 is CASSWDIYTEAFF. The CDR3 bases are TGCGCCAGCAGTTGGGACATTTACACTGAAGCTTTCTTT.

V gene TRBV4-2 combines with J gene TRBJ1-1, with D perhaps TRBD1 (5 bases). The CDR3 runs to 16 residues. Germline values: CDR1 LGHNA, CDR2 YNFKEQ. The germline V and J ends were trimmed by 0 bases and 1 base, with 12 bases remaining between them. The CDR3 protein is CASSQDPSGPNTEAFF. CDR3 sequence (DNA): TGTGCCAGCAGCCAAGATCCTTCAGGGCCGAACACTGAAGCTTTCTTT.

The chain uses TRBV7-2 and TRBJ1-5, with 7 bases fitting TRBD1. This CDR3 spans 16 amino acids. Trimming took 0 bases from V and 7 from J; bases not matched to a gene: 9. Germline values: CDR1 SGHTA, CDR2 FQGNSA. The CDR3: CASSLAGTALRQPQHF. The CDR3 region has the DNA TGTGCCAGCAGCTTAGCGGGGACAGCCCTAAGGCAGCCCCAGCATTTT.

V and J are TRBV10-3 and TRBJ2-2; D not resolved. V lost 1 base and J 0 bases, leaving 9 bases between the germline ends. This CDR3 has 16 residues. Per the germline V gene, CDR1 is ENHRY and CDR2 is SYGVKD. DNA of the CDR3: TGTGCCATCAGTGAGTTGGCATACGCGAACACCGGGGAGCTGTTTTTT. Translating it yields CAISELAYANTGELFF.

CDR3 amino acids: CASSGTDHGYTF. The DNA of the CDR3 is TGTGCCAGCAGTGGGACAGACCATGGCTACACCTTC. The chain joins TRBV6-6 to TRBJ1-2; TRBD1 agrees at 7 bases. J gave up 6 bases and V 5 bases, and 3 bases lay outside the gene matches. The CDR3 runs 12 residues. Germline loops: CDR1 MNHNY, CDR2 SVGAGI (reference sequence).

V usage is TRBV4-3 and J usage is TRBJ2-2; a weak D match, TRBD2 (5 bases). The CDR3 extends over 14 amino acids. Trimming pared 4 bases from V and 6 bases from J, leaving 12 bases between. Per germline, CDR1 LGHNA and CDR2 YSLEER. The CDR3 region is CASSRRWGAGELFF. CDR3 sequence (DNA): TGCGCCAGCAGCCGGCGGTGGGGAGCCGGGGAGCTGTTTTTT.

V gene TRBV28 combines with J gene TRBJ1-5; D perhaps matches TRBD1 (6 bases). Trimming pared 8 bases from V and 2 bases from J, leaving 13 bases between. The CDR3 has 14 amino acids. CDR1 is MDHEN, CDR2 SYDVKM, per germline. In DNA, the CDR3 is TGTGCCAGCCGGCTAGGGGGTGGCAATCAGCCCCAGCATTTT. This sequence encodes CASRLGGGNQPQHF.

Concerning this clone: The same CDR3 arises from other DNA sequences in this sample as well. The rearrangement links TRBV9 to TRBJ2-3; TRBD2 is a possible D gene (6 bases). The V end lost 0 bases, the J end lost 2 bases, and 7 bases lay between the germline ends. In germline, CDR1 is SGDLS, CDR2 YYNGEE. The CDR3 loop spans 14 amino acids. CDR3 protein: CASSVGDFTDTQYF. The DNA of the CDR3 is TGTGCCAGCAGCGTAGGGGACTTCACAGATACGCAGTATTTT.

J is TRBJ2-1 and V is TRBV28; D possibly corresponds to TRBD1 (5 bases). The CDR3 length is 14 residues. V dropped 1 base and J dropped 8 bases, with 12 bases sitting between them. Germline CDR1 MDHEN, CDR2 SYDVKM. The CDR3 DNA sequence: TGTGCCAGCAGTTTATTCGGGCAGGGTTATGAGCAGTTCTTC. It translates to CASSLFGQGYEQFF.

The DNA for the CDR3 is TGTGCCAGCACCTCATCGGGGTATGAGCAGTTCTTC. Translated: CASTSSGYEQFF. The chain joins TRBV27 to TRBJ2-1, with D perhaps matching TRBD2 (5 bases). V dropped 7 bases and J dropped 8 bases, with 12 bases sitting between them. CDR1 is MNHEY and CDR2 is SMNVEV in the germline V gene (reference sequence). The CDR3 is made up of 12 amino acids.

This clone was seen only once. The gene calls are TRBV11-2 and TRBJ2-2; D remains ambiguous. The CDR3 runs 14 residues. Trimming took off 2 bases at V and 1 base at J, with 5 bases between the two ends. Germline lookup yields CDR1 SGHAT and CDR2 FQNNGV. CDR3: CASSLRVNTGELFF. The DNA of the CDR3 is TGTGCCAGCAGCTTAAGAGTGAACACCGGGGAGCTGTTTTTT.

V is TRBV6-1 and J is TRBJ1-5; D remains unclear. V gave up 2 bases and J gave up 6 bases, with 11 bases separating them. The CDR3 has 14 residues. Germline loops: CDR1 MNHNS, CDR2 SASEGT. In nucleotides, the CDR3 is TGTGCCAGCAGTGAATGGCTTCGCCGTCAGCCCCAGCATTTT. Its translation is CASSEWLRRQPQHF.

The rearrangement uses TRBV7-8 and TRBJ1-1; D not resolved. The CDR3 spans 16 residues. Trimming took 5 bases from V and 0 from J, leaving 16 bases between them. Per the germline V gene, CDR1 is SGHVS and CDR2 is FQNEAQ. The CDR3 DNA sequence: TGTGCCAGCAGCATTACCCCGTCCCTGGTGAACACTGAAGCTTTCTTT. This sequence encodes CASSITPSLVNTEAFF.

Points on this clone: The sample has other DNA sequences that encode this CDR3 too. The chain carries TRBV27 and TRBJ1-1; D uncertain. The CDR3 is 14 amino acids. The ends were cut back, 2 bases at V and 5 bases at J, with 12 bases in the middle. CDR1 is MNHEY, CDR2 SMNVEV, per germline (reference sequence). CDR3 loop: CASSLSLGWTEAFF. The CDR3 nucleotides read TGTGCCAGCAGTTTAAGTCTGGGGTGGACTGAAGCTTTCTTT.

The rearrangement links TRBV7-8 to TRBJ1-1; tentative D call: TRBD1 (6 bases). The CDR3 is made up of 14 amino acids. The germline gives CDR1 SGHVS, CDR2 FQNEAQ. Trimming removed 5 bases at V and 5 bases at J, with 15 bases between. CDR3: CASSDNRVETEAFF. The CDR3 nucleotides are TGTGCCAGCAGCGACAACAGGGTAGAGACTGAAGCTTTCTTT.

DNA of the CDR3: TGTGCCAGCCAACAGGGGGCCGCTAGCGTCTCCTCCTACGAGCAGTACTTC. Protein sequence: CASQQGAASVSSYEQYF. The chain joins TRBV7-8 to TRBJ2-7, with 9 bases that match TRBD1. Trimming cost V 8 bases and J 0 bases; bases outside gene matches: 14. Germline-derived CDR1 and CDR2 are SGHVS and FQNEAQ. This CDR3 comprises 17 residues.

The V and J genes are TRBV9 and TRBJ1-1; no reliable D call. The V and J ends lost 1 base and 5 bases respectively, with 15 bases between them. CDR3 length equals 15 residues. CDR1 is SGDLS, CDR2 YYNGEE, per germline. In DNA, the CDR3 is TGTGCCAGCAGCGTAATAGGTACCGGTAGTACTGAAGCTTTCTTT. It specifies CASSVIGTGSTEAFF.

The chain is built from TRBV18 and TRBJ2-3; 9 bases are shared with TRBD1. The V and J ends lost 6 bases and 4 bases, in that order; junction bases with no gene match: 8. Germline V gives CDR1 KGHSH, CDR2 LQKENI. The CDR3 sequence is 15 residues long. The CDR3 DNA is TGTGCCAGCTCCCCCGGACAGGGGAGGGCAGATACGCAGTATTTT. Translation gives CASSPGQGRADTQYF.

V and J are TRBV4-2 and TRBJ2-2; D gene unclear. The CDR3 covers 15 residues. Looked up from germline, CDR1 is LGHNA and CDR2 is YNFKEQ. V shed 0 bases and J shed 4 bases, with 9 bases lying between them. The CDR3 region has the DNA TGTGCCAGCAGCCAAGATCCTGGACCCACCGGGGAGCTGTTTTTT. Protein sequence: CASSQDPGPTGELFF.

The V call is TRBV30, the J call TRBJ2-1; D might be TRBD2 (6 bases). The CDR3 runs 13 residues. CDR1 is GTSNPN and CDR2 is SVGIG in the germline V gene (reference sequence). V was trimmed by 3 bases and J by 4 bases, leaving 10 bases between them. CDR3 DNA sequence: TGTGCCTGGAGGCGGGGTCTTTACAATGAGCAGTTCTTC. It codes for CAWRRGLYNEQFF.

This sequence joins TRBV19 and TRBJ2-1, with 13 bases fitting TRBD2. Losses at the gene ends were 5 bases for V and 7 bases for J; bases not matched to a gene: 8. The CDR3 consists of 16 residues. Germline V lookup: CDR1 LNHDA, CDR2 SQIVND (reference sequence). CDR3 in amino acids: CASSVLAGGQTNEQFF. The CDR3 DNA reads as TGTGCCAGTAGTGTACTAGCGGGAGGGCAGACGAATGAGCAGTTCTTC.

The DNA for the CDR3 is TGTGCCAGCAGCCCCGGGACTTTCGGGTACGAGCAGTACTTC. The encoded protein is CASSPGTFGYEQYF. V usage is TRBV7-6 and J usage is TRBJ2-7; TRBD2 might be the D (6 bases). In germline, CDR1 is SGHVS, CDR2 FNYEAQ. Trimming cost V 5 bases and J 4 bases, with 15 bases left between them. The CDR3 covers 14 residues.

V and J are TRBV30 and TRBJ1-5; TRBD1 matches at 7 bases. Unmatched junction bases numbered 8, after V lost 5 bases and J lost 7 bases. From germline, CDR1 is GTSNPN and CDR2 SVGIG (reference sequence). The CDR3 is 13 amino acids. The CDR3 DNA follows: TGTGCCTGGGATACAGGGGTGGGCCAGCCCCAGCATTTT. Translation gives CAWDTGVGQPQHF.

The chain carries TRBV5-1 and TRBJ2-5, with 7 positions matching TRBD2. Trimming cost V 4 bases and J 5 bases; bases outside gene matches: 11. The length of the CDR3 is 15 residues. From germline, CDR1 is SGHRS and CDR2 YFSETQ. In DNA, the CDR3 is TGCGCCAGCAGCCTGCTAGCGGCTCGGGGGGAGACCCAGTACTTC. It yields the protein CASSLLAARGETQYF.